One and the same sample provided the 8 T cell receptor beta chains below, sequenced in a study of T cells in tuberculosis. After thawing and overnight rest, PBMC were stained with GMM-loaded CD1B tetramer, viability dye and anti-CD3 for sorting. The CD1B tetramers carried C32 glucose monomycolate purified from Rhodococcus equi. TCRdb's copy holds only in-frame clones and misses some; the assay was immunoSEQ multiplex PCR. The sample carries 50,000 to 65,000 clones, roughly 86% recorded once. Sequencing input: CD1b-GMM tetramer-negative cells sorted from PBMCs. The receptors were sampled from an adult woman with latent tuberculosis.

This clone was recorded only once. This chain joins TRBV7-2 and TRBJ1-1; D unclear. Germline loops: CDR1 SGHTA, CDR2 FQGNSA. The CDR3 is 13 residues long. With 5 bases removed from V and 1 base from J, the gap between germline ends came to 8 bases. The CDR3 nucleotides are TGTGCCAGCAGCCGCATGAGGAACACTGAAGCTTTCTTT. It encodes CASSRMRNTEAFF.

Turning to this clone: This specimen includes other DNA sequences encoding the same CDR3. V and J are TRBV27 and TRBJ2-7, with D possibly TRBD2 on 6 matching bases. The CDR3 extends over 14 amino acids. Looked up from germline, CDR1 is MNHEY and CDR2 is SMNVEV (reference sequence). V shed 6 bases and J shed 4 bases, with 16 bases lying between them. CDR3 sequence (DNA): TGTGCCAGCAGCCCCGGGACTTCGGTTTACGAGCAGTACTTC. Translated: CASSPGTSVYEQYF.

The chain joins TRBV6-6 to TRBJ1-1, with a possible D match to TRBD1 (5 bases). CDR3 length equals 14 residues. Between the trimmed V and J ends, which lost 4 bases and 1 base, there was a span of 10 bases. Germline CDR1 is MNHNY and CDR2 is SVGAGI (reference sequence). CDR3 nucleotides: TGTGCCAGCAGTTGGGGGGGGGAGAACACTGAAGCTTTCTTT. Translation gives CASSWGGENTEAFF.

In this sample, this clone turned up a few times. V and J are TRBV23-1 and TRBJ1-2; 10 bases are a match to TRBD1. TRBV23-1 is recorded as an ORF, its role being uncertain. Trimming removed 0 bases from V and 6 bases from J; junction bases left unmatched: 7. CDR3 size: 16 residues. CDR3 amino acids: CASSQSTPGQGHGYTF. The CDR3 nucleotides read TGCGCCAGCAGTCAATCGACTCCGGGACAGGGGCATGGCTACACCTTC.

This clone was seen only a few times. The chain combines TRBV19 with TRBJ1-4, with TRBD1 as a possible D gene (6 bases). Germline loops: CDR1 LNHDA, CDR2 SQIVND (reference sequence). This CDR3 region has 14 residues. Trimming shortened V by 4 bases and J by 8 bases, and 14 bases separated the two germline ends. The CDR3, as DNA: TGTGCCAGTAGTAGATTACAGGGTGGCGAAAAACTGTTTTTT. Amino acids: CASSRLQGGEKLFF.

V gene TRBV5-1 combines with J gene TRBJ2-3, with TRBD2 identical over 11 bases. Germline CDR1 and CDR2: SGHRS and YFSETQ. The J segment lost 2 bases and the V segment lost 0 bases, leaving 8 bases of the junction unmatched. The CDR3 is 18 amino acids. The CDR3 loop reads CASSLDGRLAGTTDTQYF. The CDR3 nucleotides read TGCGCCAGCAGCTTGGATGGGAGACTAGCGGGAACCACAGATACGCAGTATTTT.

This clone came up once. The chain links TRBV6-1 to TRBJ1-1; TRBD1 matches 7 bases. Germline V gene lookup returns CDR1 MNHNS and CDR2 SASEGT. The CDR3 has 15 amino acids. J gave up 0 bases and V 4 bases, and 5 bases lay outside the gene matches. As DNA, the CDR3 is TGTGCCAGCAGTGGTGGGGGACAGTTGAACACTGAAGCTTTCTTT. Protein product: CASSGGGQLNTEAFF.

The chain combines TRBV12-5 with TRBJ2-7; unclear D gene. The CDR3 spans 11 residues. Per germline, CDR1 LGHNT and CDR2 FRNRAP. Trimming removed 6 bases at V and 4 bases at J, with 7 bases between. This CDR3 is CASGPYYEQYF. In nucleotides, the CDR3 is TGTGCTAGTGGCCCCTATTACGAGCAGTACTTC. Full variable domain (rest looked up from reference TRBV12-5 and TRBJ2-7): DARVTQTPRHKVTEMGQEVTMRCQPILGHNTVFWYRQTMMQGLELLAYFRNRAPLDDSGMPKDRFSAEMPDATLATLKIQPSEPRDSAVYFCASGPYYEQYFGPGTRLTVT.